One T cell receptor (beta chain) is described in this entry. Germline V CDR1 and CDR2: MDHEN, SYDVKM. V dropped 5 bases and J dropped 0 bases, with 5 bases sitting between them. The CDR3 extends over 13 amino acids. This sample was taken from a study of T cell changes during pregnancy in multiple sclerosis. Repertoires were generated with immunoSEQ multiplex PCR, while TCRdb's copy carries only in-frame clones and drops some. The repertoire has approximately 70,000 clones, approximately 92% of them found once; the top ten carry about 2.3%. Sequenced material: peripheral blood, taken in the first trimester of pregnancy. The rearrangement uses TRBV28 and TRBJ2-1, with a possible D match to TRBD1 (5 bases). This TCR was recovered from a female donor with multiple sclerosis, enrolled in a pregnancy study. CDR3 DNA: TGTGCCAGCAGTGACAGCTCCTACAATGAGCAGTTCTTC. Its protein product is CASSDSSYNEQFF.